This T cell receptor beta chain came from a study of blood T cell repertoires in COVID-19. Looking at the study overall: In each case, the material was cDNA or gDNA derived from T cells, B-cell-depleted T cells, or PBMCs.

V was shortened by 3 bases and J by 5 bases, with 9 bases between the two germline ends. Germline V gene data show CDR1 as SGHRS and CDR2 as YFSETQ. The CDR3 runs to 13 residues. Here immunoSEQ multiplex PCR was the method, and the copy in TCRdb shows in-frame clones only, minus some. The sample has around 250,000 clones; approximately 89% are singletons. This receptor was taken from a woman aged 40-49 years who had recovered from COVID-19. Sequenced: peripheral blood. The V gene is TRBV5-1, the J gene TRBJ2-1; D unclear. This CDR3 reads CASSYSLDNEQFF. The CDR3 DNA follows: TGCGCCAGCAGCTACTCCTTAGACAATGAGCAGTTCTTC.